These 7 T cell receptor beta chains came from one sample sequenced in a study of immune heterogeneity within non-small cell lung tumors. CDR3 of TCR beta was amplified by multiplex PCR that used 32 V and 13 J primers. TCRdb re-called the multiplex PCR reads through MiXCR, storing one row per CDR3 protein. Among 20,000 to 25,000 distinct CDR3 sequences, about 26% were seen once, and the ten largest hold around 3.8%. The template for each sample was approximately 600 ng of genomic DNA, which had been extracted from bulk tumor tissue. Several biopsies were collected from each primary tumor during surgery. They were spaced as far apart as possible within the tumor mass. The study cohort was described as untreated, and its members had newly diagnosed non-small cell lung cancer. They went on to have curative surgery. Sequences were obtained from lung tumor tissue. Receptors were obtained from a man aged 35 to 55 with non-small cell lung cancer.

The gene calls are TRBV7-6 and TRBJ2-3; possibly TRBD1 for D (6 bases). V lost 6 bases to trimming and J lost 2 bases, with 15 bases between them. The germline V gene encodes CDR1 SGHVS and CDR2 FNYEAQ. The CDR3 has 15 amino acids. CDR3 in amino acids: CASSQRTALTDTQYF. As DNA, the CDR3 is TGTGCCAGCAGTCAAAGGACAGCACTCACAGATACGCAGTATTTT.

This clonotype was seen once. This chain connects TRBV7-2 to TRBJ1-2; 10 bases agree with TRBD1. CDR1 is SGHTA and CDR2 is FQGNSA in the germline V gene. V lost 4 bases, J lost 5 bases, and 19 bases stayed unmatched. The CDR3 has 19 residues. The CDR3 DNA follows: TGTGCCAGCAGCTCTCGGGGGGACAGGGGATTAGGGAGGAGGTATGGCTACACCTTC. Translation gives CASSSRGDRGLGRRYGYTF. Based on the CDR3 plus reference TRBV7-2 and TRBJ1-2, the full variable domain is GAGVSQSPSNKVTEKGKDVELRCDPISGHTALYWYRQSLGQGLEFLIYFQGNSAPDKSGLPSDRFSAERTGGSVSTLTIQRTQQEDSAVYLCASSSRGDRGLGRRYGYTFGSGTRLTVV.

A word on this clonotype: This may arise from a read error, as a much more abundant clone is one base away. The rearrangement joins TRBV15 to TRBJ2-7, with a tentative D call TRBD1 (6 bases). V shed 0 bases and J shed 3 bases, with 12 bases lying between them. Germline loops: CDR1 LNHNV, CDR2 YYDKDF (reference sequence). The CDR3 totals 15 residues. The CDR3: CATSRDRGEHYEQYF. DNA for the CDR3: TGTGCCACCAGCAGAGACAGGGGCGAGCACTACGAGCAGTACTTC.

Many counts were recorded for this clonotype. The chain employs TRBV6-2 or TRBV6-3 and TRBJ1-2; TRBD1 is a possible D gene (6 bases). The V end was cut by 6 bases, the J end by 2 bases, with 16 bases between. Germline V gene data show CDR1 as MNHEY and CDR2 as SVGEGT. CDR3 length: 15 residues. CDR3 amino acids: CASRGPRGRNYGYTF. The CDR3 coding sequence is TGTGCCAGCAGAGGACCCAGGGGTCGGAACTATGGCTACACCTTC.

In regard to this clonotype: This may be a read error, as it is one base from a much larger clone. V gene TRBV11-3 combines with J gene TRBJ1-6; D is unresolved. Germline CDR1 reads SGHNT; CDR2 reads YENEEA. The CDR3 runs 14 residues. V was pared by 5 bases and J by 6 bases, with 11 bases between. As DNA, the CDR3 is TGTGCCAGCAGCCCCTGTGTAGCTAATTCACCCCTCCACTTT. Translated: CASSPCVANSPLHF. Looking up the rest from reference TRBV11-3 and TRBJ1-6 gives the full variable domain: EAGVVQSPRYKIIEKKQPVAFWCNPISGHNTLYWYLQNLGQGPELLIRYENEEAVDDSQLPKDRFSAERLKGVDSTLKIQPAELGDSAVYLCASSPCVANSPLHFGNGTRLTVT.

In this sample, this clonotype is medium-sized. The CDR3 loop is CASSDYAGSLYEQYF. In DNA, the CDR3 is TGTGCCAGCAGTGATTATGCAGGGTCCCTCTACGAGCAGTACTTC. The gene calls are TRBV6-1 and TRBJ2-7; a weak D match, TRBD1 (5 bases). This CDR3 is built from 15 residues. Trimming took off 3 bases at V and 3 bases at J, with 15 bases between the two ends. CDR1 is MNHNS and CDR2 is SASEGT in the germline V gene.

This clonotype was observed a single time. A much larger clone lies one base from this, so it may be a read error. CDR3 in amino acids: CASRQDGKAGTDTQYF. CDR3 bases: TGTGCCAGCAGACAAGATGGTAAAGCGGGCACAGATACGCAGTATTTT. This chain uses TRBV4-2 with TRBJ2-3; D is possibly TRBD2 (5 bases). Looked up from germline, CDR1 is LGHNA and CDR2 is YNFKEQ. The CDR3 totals 16 residues.